This T cell receptor (beta chain) was identified in a study of T cell responses to AZD1222 COVID-19 vaccine (dated by TCRdb to the early 2020s). For context, the study as a whole: AZD1222 recipients whose second dose came at about 4 weeks and those whose second dose came at about 12 weeks were combined into one group, since spike-specific TCR depth and breadth did not differ between the two schedules. Enrollment into the trials was organized by age into subgroups of 18-55, 56-69 and 70-plus years, and those subgroups contained around 150, 28 and 57 TCR-sequenced participants, respectively. TCR sequencing covered approximately 230 trial participants: 200 to 220 given two doses of AZD1222 and 26 given two doses of MenACWY control vaccine.

The CDR3 regions of human TCRbeta chains were analyzed by immunosequencing. The authors processed their data as follows. Repertoire TCRs were checked for matches against a reference library of SARS-CoV-2-specific TCRs that had been generated using the MIRA antigen-specificity platform. Breadth meant the fraction of unique TCRs that were SARS-CoV-2-associated, whereas depth meant the fraction of total T cells that were SARS-CoV-2-associated. Using the MIRA data, each spike-specific TCR was mapped to the spike region that the TCR reacts to and placed in a CD4 or CD8 class. Log10-transformed breadth and depth values were compared by one-way ANOVA with Sidak's multiple comparisons tests. TCRdb limited this immuneACCESS table to in-frame rearrangements with V and J called. A share of clones is missing; checked studies link under half to unresolved V genes, and the rest is unexplained. V, J and clone size are taken as reported in that table, and D and trimming were inferred from the DNA itself. For this sample there are 110,000 to 150,000 clones; around 91% appear just once. The top ten clonotypes cover about 4.4% of the sample.

Comments on this clone: Its antigen is still unknown. At one of its ends the junction is not consistent with the germline gene, which may arise from a read error.

CDR1 SGHRS and CDR2 YFSETQ are derived from the germline V gene. The CDR3 sequence holds 16 residues, the cysteine and phenylalanine included. Only the CDR3 region is kept as DNA, spanning 48 bases read in frame from base 1. The time point label for this specimen denotes: baseline before first vaccination. Vaccinee samples were obtained from the UK trials COV001 and COV002, which included a single-blind randomized controlled phase 2/3 trial of AZD1222 (ChAdOx1 nCoV-19) in healthy adults. For TCRbeta chain sequencing, PBMC samples were collected from trial participants at day 0 and at day 28 after the second dose. Beyond this particular receptor, the publication reports: CD4 TCRs associated with the vaccine covered the entire spike protein, and the dominant responses were in regions 160-218 and 743-854. Because no day 14 peak-response samples were available, the repertoires could be characterized only after the peak T cell response. In the small 56-69-year group, the increase in depth fell short of significance, most likely because of low power. Conclusions about previously exposed vaccinees were limited because only a handful of AZD1222 recipients were SARS-CoV-2 seropositive at baseline. Participants were mostly white British and included more females than males, and it was suggested by the authors that clonal diversity may have been underestimated. After two AZD1222 doses, spike-specific TCR breadth and depth were significantly higher than at day 0 and than in MenACWY recipients. Nearly half of unique spike-specific TCRs reportedly recognized epitopes outside regions mutated in the B.1.351 and B.1.1.7 variants.

This TCR derives from an adult in good health. The material was peripheral blood, obtained on day 0 of AZD1222 vaccination. Recombination connected TRBV5-1 to TRBJ1-1; 7 nucleotides in the junction match TRBD1. The CDR3 sequence is CASSLLSRGVNIEAFF. The sequence in DNA is TGCGCCAGCAGCTTATTGTCCAGGGGGGTGAACATTGAAGCTTTCTTT. The variable domain in full, with residues beyond the CDR3 obtained from the reference TRBV5-1 and TRBJ1-1 genes, is KAGVTQTPRYLIKTRGQQVTLSCSPISGHRSVSWYQQTPGQGLQFLFEYFSETQRNKGNFPGRFSGRQFSNSRSEMNVSTLELGDSALYLCASSLLSRGVNIEAFFGQGTRLTVV.